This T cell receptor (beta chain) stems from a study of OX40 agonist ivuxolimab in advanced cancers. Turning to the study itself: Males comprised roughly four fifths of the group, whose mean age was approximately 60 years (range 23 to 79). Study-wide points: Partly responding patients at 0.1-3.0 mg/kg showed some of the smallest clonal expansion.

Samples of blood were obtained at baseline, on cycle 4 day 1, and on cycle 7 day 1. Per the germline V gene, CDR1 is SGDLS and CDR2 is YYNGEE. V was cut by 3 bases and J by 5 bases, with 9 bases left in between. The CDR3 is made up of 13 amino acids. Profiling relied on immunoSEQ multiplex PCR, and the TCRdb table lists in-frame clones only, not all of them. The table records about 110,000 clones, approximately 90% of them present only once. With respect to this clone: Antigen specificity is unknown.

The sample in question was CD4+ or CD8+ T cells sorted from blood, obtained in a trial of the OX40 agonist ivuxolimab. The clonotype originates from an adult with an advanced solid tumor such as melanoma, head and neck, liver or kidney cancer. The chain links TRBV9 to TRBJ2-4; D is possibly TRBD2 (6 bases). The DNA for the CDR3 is TGTGCCAGCAGCGGGAGCGGGCAAAACATTCAGTACTTC. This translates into CASSGSGQNIQYF.